Reported below is one TCR beta chain. What it binds is unknown. This sample was taken from a study of CD8 T cells in ankylosing spondylitis. TCRdb fed the 5' RACE reads into MiXCR, producing one record per CDR3 protein. Of a few hundred thousand distinct CDR3 sequences in the sample, about 20% are singletons; the top ten hold about 4%. Findings and caveats of the study: Disease-associated clones were reportedly significantly overrepresented in matched ankylosing spondylitis synovial fluid.

With 5 bases removed from V and 4 bases from J, the gap between germline ends came to 16 bases. CDR1 is LNHDA and CDR2 is SQIVND in the germline V gene (reference sequence). The CDR3 contains 15 residues. The sequence derives from a female donor with ankylosing spondylitis or in good health (not recorded which). The specimen was blood, either unsorted or a sorted T cell fraction (not recorded which). V and J are TRBV19 and TRBJ2-3; D gene uncertain. CDR3 loop: CASSPLASEADTQYF. As DNA, the CDR3 is TGTGCCAGTAGTCCACTGGCCAGCGAGGCAGATACGCAGTATTTT.